This T cell receptor beta chain derives from a study of OX40 agonist ivuxolimab in advanced cancers. On the study more broadly: Averaging about 60 years in age, with a range of 23 to 79, the cohort was 82.7% male. Broader study findings: Clonal expansion was seen in CD4+ and CD8+ blood T cells by week 6 at 0.1 to 3.0 mg/kg.

Researchers took blood at baseline, on cycle 4 day 1, and on cycle 7 day 1. The data were produced by immunoSEQ multiplex PCR, yet TCRdb's version contains in-frame clones alone and is incomplete. Found here are around 53,000 clones, over 85% of them singletons; the top ten hold under 20%. Concerning this clone: Antigen specificity is unknown.

The ends were cut back, 2 bases at V and 3 bases at J, with 11 bases in the middle. The V gene's germline CDR1 is MDHEN and CDR2 SYDVKM. The CDR3 sequence is 15 residues long. Material: CD4+ or CD8+ T cells sorted from blood, obtained in a trial of the OX40 agonist ivuxolimab. The sequence came from an adult with an advanced solid tumor such as melanoma, head and neck, liver or kidney cancer. The chain recombines TRBV28 with TRBJ1-5; no reliable D call. The CDR3 nucleotides are TGTGCCAGCAGTTTAAAGAGGCCGAACAATCAGCCCCAGCATTTT. Its protein is CASSLKRPNNQPQHF. The entire variable domain, with the rest obtained from reference TRBV28 and TRBJ1-5, is as follows: DVKVTQSSRYLVKRTGEKVFLECVQDMDHENMFWYRQDPGLGLRLIYFSYDVKMKEKGDIPEGYSVSREKKERFSLILESASTNQTSMYLCASSLKRPNNQPQHFGDGTRLSIL.